Shown below are 18 T cell receptor beta chains from a single sample sequenced in a study of T cells in localized non-small cell lung cancer. Produced via immunoSEQ multiplex PCR; TCRdb's table is partial and in-frame only. In the table there are about 12,000 clones, about 85% of which are singletons. Sequenced here: peripheral blood, sampled before any cancer treatment. The receptor source for this set is a male donor at least 60 years old with stage I lung adenocarcinoma.

V usage is TRBV11-2 and J usage is TRBJ1-1; D is undetermined. Trimming took 2 bases from V and 1 from J, leaving 5 bases between them. The CDR3 runs 13 residues. Germline lookup yields CDR1 SGHAT and CDR2 FQNNGV. DNA of the CDR3: TGTGCCAGCAGCTTAACGTCGAACACTGAAGCTTTCTTT. Translating it yields CASSLTSNTEAFF. The full variable domain, with the rest looked up from reference TRBV11-2 and TRBJ1-1, is EAGVAQSPRYKIIEKRQSVAFWCNPISGHATLYWYQQILGQGPKLLIQFQNNGVVDDSQLPKDRFSAERLKGVDSTLKIQPAKLEDSAVYLCASSLTSNTEAFFGQGTRLTVV.

The gene calls are TRBV7-2 and TRBJ1-3; D unclear. This CDR3 region has 13 residues. Trimming removed 5 bases from V and 2 bases from J, with 7 bases in between. CDR1 is SGHTA and CDR2 is FQGNSA in the germline V gene. CDR3 amino acids: CASSPGTGNTIYF. CDR3 nucleotide sequence: TGTGCCAGCAGCCCCGGGACTGGAAACACCATATATTTT.

This clone occurred a few times. This chain connects TRBV27 to TRBJ1-3, with TRBD1 matching over 9 bases. This CDR3 spans 16 amino acids. Losses at the gene ends were 2 bases for V and 2 bases for J; bases not matched to a gene: 4. The germline V gene encodes CDR1 MNHEY and CDR2 SMNVEV (reference sequence). The CDR3: CASSLGGTGTGNTIYF. For the CDR3, the DNA is TGTGCCAGCAGTTTAGGGGGGACAGGGACTGGAAACACCATATATTTT.

The J gene is TRBJ2-7, the V gene TRBV5-6, with TRBD1 matching over 8 bases. The germline gives CDR1 SGHDT, CDR2 YYEEEE. The CDR3 runs 15 residues. The V gene end was trimmed by 4 bases and the J gene end by 0 bases; junction bases not matched to a gene: 6. CDR3 sequence reads: CASSRAGQGSYEQYF. The CDR3 coding sequence is TGTGCCAGCAGCCGAGCTGGACAGGGCTCCTACGAGCAGTACTTC. Together with reference TRBV5-6 and TRBJ2-7, the CDR3 gives the full variable domain: DAGVTQSPTHLIKTRGQQVTLRCSPKSGHDTVSWYQQALGQGPQFIFQYYEEEERQRGNFPDRFSGHQFPNYSSELNVNALLLGDSALYLCASSRAGQGSYEQYFGPGTRLTVT.

The chain is built from TRBV7-8 and TRBJ2-3; 9 nucleotides agree with TRBD1. CDR3 length equals 16 residues. J was trimmed by 3 bases and V by 2 bases; bases with no gene match: 6. Germline-derived CDR1 and CDR2 are SGHVS and FQNEAQ. CDR3 bases: TGTGCCAGCAGCTTACAGGACAGGGGCTTAACAGATACGCAGTATTTT. This codes for CASSLQDRGLTDTQYF.

The V call is TRBV28, the J call TRBJ1-6, with 8 nucleotides matching TRBD1. Germline CDR1 MDHEN, CDR2 SYDVKM. This CDR3 spans 13 amino acids. The trim removed 7 bases at V and 9 bases at J, leaving 5 bases unmatched. CDR3 bases: TGTGCCAGCAAGACAGGGGAAGGTTCACCCCTCCACTTT. Translation gives CASKTGEGSPLHF.

The genes are TRBV19 and TRBJ1-5, with TRBD1 matching over 7 bases. This CDR3 has 13 amino acids. Germline CDR1 reads LNHDA; CDR2 reads SQIVND (reference sequence). Losses at the gene ends were 7 bases for V and 7 bases for J; bases not matched to a gene: 7. The CDR3 sequence is CASTDRVGQPQHF. The CDR3 region has the DNA TGTGCCAGTACCGACAGGGTTGGCCAGCCCCAGCATTTT.

This rearrangement joins TRBV27 to TRBJ1-6, with TRBD1 matching over 7 bases. CDR1 is MNHEY and CDR2 is SMNVEV in the germline V gene (reference sequence). This CDR3 contains 16 residues. The J segment lost 7 bases and the V segment lost 5 bases, leaving 11 bases of the junction unmatched. The CDR3 DNA reads TGTGCCAGCAGTCTGGAGACAGGGAATTACAATTCACCCCTCCACTTT. Protein: CASSLETGNYNSPLHF.

The gene calls are TRBV27 and TRBJ1-1; TRBD1 aligns across 8 bases. The CDR3 loop spans 14 amino acids. From germline, CDR1 is MNHEY and CDR2 SMNVEV (reference sequence). V was clipped by 4 bases and J by 10 bases; unmatched bases: 11. For the CDR3, the DNA is TGTGCCAGCAGTTCAGACAGGGGCGGTTTCGTAGCTTTCTTT. It specifies CASSSDRGGFVAFF.

The rearrangement links TRBV5-1 to TRBJ2-4, with 7 bases matching TRBD1. Germline assignment: CDR1 SGHRS and CDR2 YFSETQ. The trim removed 4 bases at V and 5 bases at J, leaving 6 bases unmatched. The CDR3 covers 14 residues. CDR3 sequence: CASSQTGAENIQYF. CDR3 nucleotide sequence: TGCGCCAGCAGCCAAACAGGGGCGGAAAACATTCAGTACTTC.

The chain is built from TRBV7-2 and TRBJ1-2; 11 nucleotides agree with TRBD1. CDR1 and CDR2 (germline): SGHTA, FQGNSA. The ends lost 1 base at V and 7 bases at J; junction bases unmatched: 5. The CDR3 has 15 amino acids. The CDR3 nucleotides are TGTGCCAGCAGCTTAGATGGACAGGGGGCGGTTGGCTACACCTTC. As protein: CASSLDGQGAVGYTF.

A single count supports this clone. The chain uses TRBV5-6 and TRBJ2-7; the D gene could be TRBD1 or TRBD2 (5 bases each). The germline gives CDR1 SGHDT, CDR2 YYEEEE. The V and J ends lost 4 bases and 6 bases respectively, with 11 bases between them. The CDR3 is 12 amino acids. The CDR3 coding sequence is TGTGCCAGCAGCCGGGGCAGTCTCGAGCAGTACTTC. Its translation is CASSRGSLEQYF.

The chain is built from TRBV2 and TRBJ2-5; 10 nucleotides line up with TRBD2. V gave up 11 bases and J gave up 7 bases; unmatched junction bases: 13. The CDR3 spans 14 residues. Germline V gene lookup returns CDR1 SNHLY and CDR2 FYNNEI. CDR3 coding DNA: TGTGCCGGTAGCGGGGGGCCCCACTCTTGGACCCAGTACTTC. This gives the protein CAGSGGPHSWTQYF.

The V and J genes are TRBV7-9 and TRBJ1-1; no definite D call. Trimming removed 6 bases at V and 0 bases at J, with 11 bases between. Looked up from germline, CDR1 is SEHNR and CDR2 is FQNEAQ (reference sequence). The CDR3 length is 14 residues. The CDR3 region is CASSFKVVNTEAFF. DNA of the CDR3: TGTGCCAGCAGTTTTAAGGTGGTGAACACTGAAGCTTTCTTT.

The chain has TRBV10-3 and TRBJ2-7; a possible D gene is TRBD1 (5 bases). This CDR3 has 13 residues. V dropped 11 bases and J dropped 2 bases, with 16 bases sitting between them. Germline V lookup: CDR1 ENHRY, CDR2 SYGVKD. CDR3: CAAKTADPYEQYF. The DNA for the CDR3 is TGTGCCGCCAAGACAGCAGACCCCTACGAGCAGTACTTC.

This clone is termed medium-sized. The chain recombines TRBV9 with TRBJ2-6; D is undetermined. The V and J ends lost 0 bases and 6 bases respectively, with 10 bases between them. The CDR3 length is 15 residues. Per germline, CDR1 SGDLS and CDR2 YYNGEE. The CDR3 reads CASSVGPATANVLTF. The CDR3 coding sequence is TGTGCCAGCAGCGTAGGCCCAGCCACGGCCAACGTCCTGACTTTC.

The rearrangement links TRBV9 to TRBJ2-2; weak D call: TRBD1 (6 bases). V lost 1 base, J lost 2 bases, and 9 bases lay in between. The CDR3 length is 15 residues. The germline gives CDR1 SGDLS, CDR2 YYNGEE. Here the CDR3 DNA reads TGTGCCAGCAGCGTATCAGGGGCTAACACCGGGGAGCTGTTTTTT. Encoded protein: CASSVSGANTGELFF.

This chain links TRBV30 with TRBJ1-2; D possibly corresponds to TRBD1 (6 bases). Trimming left V 8 bases short and J 8 bases short, with 15 bases between. Germline V gene data show CDR1 as GTSNPN and CDR2 as SVGIG (reference sequence). The CDR3 is 11 residues long. This CDR3 is CAGNRDGGYTF. In DNA, the CDR3 is TGTGCCGGGAACAGGGACGGGGGCTACACCTTC.